The present entry profiles one T cell receptor (beta chain) with its context. Antigen unknown. All patients experienced relapse after autologous stem cell transplantation, and brentuximab vedotin exposure was variable. Patients reached a best response of complete response, partial response or progressive disease. This entry comes from a study of PD-1 blockade in classical Hodgkin lymphoma. Assay: immunoSEQ multiplex PCR; the TCRdb copy retains only in-frame clones and omits some. The sample shows fewer than 65,000 clones, about 92% of them seen only once. Points from the study as a whole: Diversity similar to that of newly diagnosed patients was seen at baseline in complete responders.

The CDR3 extends over 15 amino acids. The germline CDR1 and CDR2 sequences are LNHNV and YYDKDF (reference sequence). Trimming removed 0 bases at V and 4 bases at J, with 9 bases between. The source material was peripheral blood mononuclear cells (PBMCs), sampled at baseline. The receptor comes from a human donor with classical Hodgkin lymphoma. The chain combines TRBV15 with TRBJ2-2; D not resolved. For the CDR3, the DNA is TGTGCCACCAGCAGAGATACAAAAAGCACCGGGGAGCTGTTTTTT. Translated: CATSRDTKSTGELFF. The full variable domain, with the rest looked up from reference TRBV15 and TRBJ2-2, is DAMVIQNPRYQVTQFGKPVTLSCSQTLNHNVMYWYQQKSSQAPKLLFHYYDKDFNNEADTPDNFQSRRPNTSFCFLDIRSPGLGDTAMYLCATSRDTKSTGELFFGEGSRLTVL.